This TCR beta chain was recorded in a study of blood T cell repertoires in COVID-19 (dated by TCRdb to the early 2020s). In terms of the full investigation: Collaborator samples came from the United States, Italy and Spain and covered acute and convalescent phases of COVID-19. Where available, HLA class I and class II types were obtained from metadata supplied by the sample provider rather than from assay-based typing. The prospective study material was composed of cDNA or gDNA derived from T cells, B-cell-depleted T cells, or PBMCs. The repertoires were released in a freely available public database intended as a resource for research on the immune response to SARS-CoV-2. A de-identified subject ID, COVID-19 status, age in years and sex were almost always included in the sample metadata. The samples were drawn from two sources: the first 160 participants of the ongoing ImmuneRACE study, and 1,000 to 1,500 subjects contributed by 6 global collaborators. Deeply sampled blood TCRbeta repertoires from subjects exposed to, actively infected with, or recovered from COVID-19 were included in the dataset. General study outcomes and caveats: How much clinical and demographic metadata was included differed by source and by participant, and the metadata was provided uncurated.

TCRbeta CDR3 regions were amplified from genomic DNA by means of the immunoSEQ Assay, a bias-controlled multiplex PCR. Under the source paper's analysis protocol: Nucleated cell counts per sample were estimated from amplification of reference gene primers within the assay. To quantify the absolute abundance of each unique TCRbeta CDR3 rearrangement, sequence reads were collapsed and filtered. For each sample, productive Simpson clonality was calculated by taking the square root of Simpson's diversity index across productive rearrangements. This immuneACCESS table, as held by TCRdb, lists in-frame sequences with V and J called but not all clones. Of the missing ones, under half trace to an unresolved V gene in checked studies; the others have no known cause. Clone size and the V and J calls come from that table; the DNA yielded D and trimming. The sample contains about 100,000 clones, around four fifths of them found a single time. The ten largest clones capture roughly an eighth of the sample.

Inclusive of the bounding cysteine and phenylalanine, the CDR3 is 15 residues long. The only DNA kept is the CDR3, 45 bases in frame from the first base. Looking up the germline V gene yields CDR1 SGHRS and CDR2 YFSETQ. V and J are truncated by 0 bases and 6 bases respectively, leaving an intervening sequence of 13 bases. Collaborating institutions collected whole blood in K2EDTA tubes following their own protocols. For TCRbeta analysis, collaborators shipped samples as frozen whole blood, isolated PBMCs, or DNA extracted from either of those sample types. With regard to this clone: Its antigen has not been determined. Within one base of it there is no much larger clone, and no base qualities were kept.

The sequence joins TRBV5-1 to TRBJ2-1; TRBD2 is possibly the D segment (6 matching bases). Sample: peripheral blood. This TCR was recovered from a man aged 50-60 years with active or convalescent COVID-19. The CDR3 corresponds to CASSLEDWRANEQFF. The sequenced DNA is TGCGCCAGCAGCTTGGAGGACTGGAGGGCCAATGAGCAGTTCTTC.